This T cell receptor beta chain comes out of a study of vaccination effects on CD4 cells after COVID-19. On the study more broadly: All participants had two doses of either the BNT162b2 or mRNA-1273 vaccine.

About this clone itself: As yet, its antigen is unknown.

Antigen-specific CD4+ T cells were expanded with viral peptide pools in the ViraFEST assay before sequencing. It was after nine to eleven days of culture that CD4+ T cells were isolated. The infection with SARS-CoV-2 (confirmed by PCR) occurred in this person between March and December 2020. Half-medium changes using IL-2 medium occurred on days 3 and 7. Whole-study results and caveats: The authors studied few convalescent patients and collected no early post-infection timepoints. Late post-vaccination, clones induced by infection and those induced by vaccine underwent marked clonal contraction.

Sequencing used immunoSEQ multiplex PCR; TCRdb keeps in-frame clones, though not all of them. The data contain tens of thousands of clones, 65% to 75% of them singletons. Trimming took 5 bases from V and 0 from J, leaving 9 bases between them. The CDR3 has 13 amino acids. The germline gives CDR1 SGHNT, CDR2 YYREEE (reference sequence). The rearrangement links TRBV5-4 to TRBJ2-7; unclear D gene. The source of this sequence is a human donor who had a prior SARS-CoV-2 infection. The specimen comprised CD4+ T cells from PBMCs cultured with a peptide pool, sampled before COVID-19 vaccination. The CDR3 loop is CASRVGDSYEQYF. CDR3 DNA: TGTGCCAGCAGAGTAGGAGACTCCTACGAGCAGTACTTC.